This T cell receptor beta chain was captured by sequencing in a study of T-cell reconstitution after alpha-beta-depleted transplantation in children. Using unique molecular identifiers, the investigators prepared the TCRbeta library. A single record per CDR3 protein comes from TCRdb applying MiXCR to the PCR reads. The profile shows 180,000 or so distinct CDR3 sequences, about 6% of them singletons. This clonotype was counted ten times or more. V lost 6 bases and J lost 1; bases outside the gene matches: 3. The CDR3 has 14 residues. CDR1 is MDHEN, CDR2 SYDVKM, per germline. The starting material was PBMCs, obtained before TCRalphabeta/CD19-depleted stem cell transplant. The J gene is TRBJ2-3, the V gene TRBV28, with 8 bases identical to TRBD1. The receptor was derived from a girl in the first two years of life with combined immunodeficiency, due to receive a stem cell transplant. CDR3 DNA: TGTGCCAGCAGCCTGGACAGGGGCACAGATACGCAGTATTTT. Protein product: CASSLDRGTDTQYF.